One and the same sample provided the 11 T cell receptor beta chains below, sequenced in a study of blood T cell repertoires in COVID-19. TCRdb's table, derived via immunoSEQ multiplex PCR, lists solely in-frame clones and lacks some. The sample shows about 190,000 clones, roughly nine tenths of them seen only once. The sequencing input was peripheral blood. Receptors were obtained from a middle-aged man with acute or convalescent COVID-19.

V and J are TRBV5-6 and TRBJ2-3; 10 nucleotides align to TRBD1. Germline-derived CDR1 and CDR2 are SGHDT and YYEEEE. The CDR3 loop spans 17 amino acids. The V gene end was trimmed by 6 bases and the J gene end by 2 bases; junction bases not matched to a gene: 12. The CDR3 coding sequence is TGTGCCAGCACCTCCATTGGGACAGGGGTAAACACAGATACGCAGTATTTT. Encoded protein: CASTSIGTGVNTDTQYF. Full variable domain (missing parts from reference TRBV5-6 and TRBJ2-3): DAGVTQSPTHLIKTRGQQVTLRCSPKSGHDTVSWYQQALGQGPQFIFQYYEEEERQRGNFPDRFSGHQFPNYSSELNVNALLLGDSALYLCASTSIGTGVNTDTQYFGPGTRLTVL.

The chain recombines TRBV15 with TRBJ2-5; 9 nucleotides match TRBD1. CDR1 and CDR2 from the germline V gene are LNHNV and YYDKDF (reference sequence). The length of the CDR3 is 18 residues. The trim removed 0 bases at V and 2 bases at J, leaving 10 bases unmatched. The CDR3 loop reads CATSRDPETGTGQETQYF. In DNA form, the CDR3 reads TGTGCCACCAGCAGAGATCCCGAAACCGGGACAGGGCAAGAGACCCAGTACTTC. Drawing the rest from reference TRBV15 and TRBJ2-5, the complete variable domain is DAMVIQNPRYQVTQFGKPVTLSCSQTLNHNVMYWYQQKSSQAPKLLFHYYDKDFNNEADTPDNFQSRRPNTSFCFLDIRSPGLGDTAMYLCATSRDPETGTGQETQYFGPGTRLLVL.

This chain links TRBV6-2 or TRBV6-3 with TRBJ2-1; TRBD2 might be the D (5 bases). The V gene's germline CDR1 is MNHEY and CDR2 SVGEGT. V shed 2 bases and J shed 8 bases, with 16 bases lying between them. The CDR3 has 15 residues. This CDR3 is CASSYQPGSSDEQFF. The CDR3 DNA reads as TGTGCCAGCAGTTACCAACCGGGGAGCTCCGATGAGCAGTTCTTC.

J is TRBJ1-1 and V is TRBV19, with 9 positions matching TRBD1. Losses at the gene ends were 6 bases for V and 6 bases for J; bases not matched to a gene: 11. This CDR3 comprises 15 residues. Germline lookup yields CDR1 LNHDA and CDR2 SQIVND (reference sequence). The DNA for the CDR3 is TGTGCCAGTAGCCACCAGGGACAGGGTAAACCTGAAGCTTTCTTT. Protein: CASSHQGQGKPEAFF.

This chain links TRBV7-6 with TRBJ2-7; possible D gene TRBD1, 5 bases. The germline V gene encodes CDR1 SGHVS and CDR2 FNYEAQ. The CDR3 consists of 15 residues. V dropped 1 base and J dropped 5 bases, with 15 bases sitting between them. CDR3 in amino acids: CASSLGVPGYHEQYF. The CDR3 DNA follows: TGTGCCAGCAGCTTAGGGGTTCCAGGGTACCACGAGCAGTACTTC.

This rearrangement joins TRBV6-5 to TRBJ1-1, with a possible D match to TRBD1 (6 bases). CDR3 length equals 14 residues. Germline V gene sequence: CDR1 MNHEY, CDR2 SVGAGI. Trimming pared 4 bases from V and 5 bases from J, leaving 14 bases between. The CDR3 sequence: CASSSRTDLTEAFF. Here the CDR3 DNA reads TGTGCCAGCAGTTCCAGGACAGATTTAACTGAAGCTTTCTTT.

The CDR3, as DNA: TGCAGTGCTAGTAGTGGCAGGGAGGGCGCCTACGAGCAGTACTTC. Translated: CSASSGREGAYEQYF. This chain joins TRBV20-1 and TRBJ2-7; TRBD2 agrees at 7 bases. Germline V gene data show CDR1 as DFQATT and CDR2 as SNEGSKA (reference sequence). Trimming at V came to 3 bases and at J to 2 bases, leaving 10 bases not matched to a gene. The CDR3 length is 15 residues.

The J gene is TRBJ2-2, the V gene TRBV4-1; D is perhaps TRBD1 (6 bases). The V end was cut by 4 bases, the J end by 6 bases, with 18 bases between. The germline CDR1 and CDR2 sequences are MGHRA and YSYEKL. This CDR3 comprises 16 residues. CDR3 loop: CASSPWGPGVAGELFF. In DNA form, the CDR3 reads TGCGCCAGCAGCCCCTGGGGCCCAGGGGTGGCCGGGGAGCTGTTTTTT.

The chain recombines TRBV20-1 with TRBJ1-1, with 8 positions matching TRBD1. The germline V gene encodes CDR1 DFQATT and CDR2 SNEGSKA (reference sequence). The J segment lost 6 bases and the V segment lost 3 bases, leaving 6 bases of the junction unmatched. The CDR3 extends over 13 amino acids. This chain's CDR3 is CSASQGASSEAFF. The CDR3 DNA follows: TGCAGTGCTAGTCAGGGGGCAAGCTCTGAAGCTTTCTTT.

V and J are TRBV27 and TRBJ2-7; D is ambiguous. The V gene's germline CDR1 is MNHEY and CDR2 SMNVEV (reference sequence). The V end was cut by 4 bases, the J end by 3 bases, with 7 bases between. There are 12 residues in the CDR3. The CDR3 sequence: CASSSTDYEQYF. The CDR3 coding sequence is TGTGCCAGCAGTTCGACTGACTACGAGCAGTACTTC.

V gene TRBV6-6 combines with J gene TRBJ1-2, with D unresolved. The germline CDR1 and CDR2 sequences are MNHNY and SVGAGI (reference sequence). The CDR3 has 12 residues. V was pared by 4 bases and J by 3 bases, with 6 bases between. The CDR3 loop reads CASSSSDYGYTF. CDR3 DNA: TGTGCCAGCAGTTCCAGCGACTATGGCTACACCTTC.